This passage covers 15 T cell receptor beta chains from one sample sequenced in a study of blood T cell repertoires in COVID-19. Generated by immunoSEQ multiplex PCR, the TCRdb table keeps only in-frame clones and is missing some. The table includes 350,000 to 400,000 clones, under 90% detected once. Sequencing was performed on PBMCs or T cells enriched from blood (not recorded which). The receptors derive from a young woman who had recovered from COVID-19.

The chain uses TRBV27 and TRBJ2-5; maybe TRBD2 (5 bases). CDR3 length equals 15 residues. Germline V gene sequence: CDR1 MNHEY, CDR2 SMNVEV (reference sequence). V lost 6 bases, J lost 5 bases, and 19 bases lay in between. The CDR3 spells CASSQELGIVETQYF. Here the CDR3 DNA reads TGTGCCAGCAGCCAAGAACTAGGAATCGTGGAGACCCAGTACTTC.

This clone was recorded a few times. The CDR3, as DNA: TGTGCCAGCAGCTCCCGGACTAGCGGGAACCAAGAGACCCAGTACTTC. As protein: CASSSRTSGNQETQYF. V usage is TRBV9 and J usage is TRBJ2-5, with TRBD2 identical over 12 bases. J lost 0 bases, V lost 4 bases, and 4 bases had no gene match. The CDR3 extends over 16 amino acids. CDR1 is SGDLS, CDR2 YYNGEE, per germline.

This sequence joins TRBV7-2 and TRBJ2-7; TRBD2 matches at 8 bases. This CDR3 has 14 amino acids. V was pared by 0 bases and J by 3 bases, with 1 base of the junction left unmatched. Germline loops: CDR1 SGHTA, CDR2 FQGNSA. CDR3 residues: CASSLAGTSYEQYF. DNA for the CDR3: TGTGCCAGCAGCTTAGCCGGGACTAGCTACGAGCAGTACTTC.

V and J are TRBV30 and TRBJ1-6; TRBD1 might be the D (5 bases). Germline V gene lookup returns CDR1 GTSNPN and CDR2 SVGIG (reference sequence). The CDR3 totals 18 residues. V lost 3 bases to trimming and J lost 0 bases, with 18 bases between them. The CDR3 region has the DNA TGTGCCTGGAGCCAGGGCGTTGGGCAGAGCTCCTATAATTCACCCCTCCACTTT. Its protein is CAWSQGVGQSSYNSPLHF.

The chain is built from TRBV18 and TRBJ1-6, with a possible D match to TRBD1 (5 bases). The CDR3 consists of 15 residues. V lost 2 bases to trimming and J lost 5 bases, with 10 bases between them. Germline V CDR1 and CDR2: KGHSH, LQKENI. In DNA form, the CDR3 reads TGTGCCAGCTCACCATCTGTACAGGATAATTCACCCCTCCACTTT. Protein sequence: CASSPSVQDNSPLHF.

The J gene is TRBJ1-2, the V gene TRBV24-1; 8 bases agree with TRBD1. J was trimmed by 6 bases and V by 4 bases; bases with no gene match: 6. Germline CDR1 KGHDR, CDR2 SFDVKD. CDR3 size: 14 residues. CDR3 in DNA: TGTGCCACCAGTGAACCCGGACAGGGAAATGGCTACACCTTC. The encoded protein is CATSEPGQGNGYTF.

V is TRBV19 and J is TRBJ2-1; TRBD1 matches at 7 bases. V lost 8 bases and J lost 10; bases outside the gene matches: 2. This CDR3 spans 10 amino acids. Germline lookup yields CDR1 LNHDA and CDR2 SQIVND (reference sequence). The CDR3, as DNA: TGTGCCAGTTCCAGGGGGGAGCAGTTCTTC. Its protein is CASSRGEQFF.

The chain recombines TRBV5-8 with TRBJ1-5; D call uncertain. Germline CDR1 reads SGHTS; CDR2 reads YDEGEE. The CDR3 spans 13 residues. The V end lost 4 bases, the J end lost 5 bases, and 10 bases lay between the germline ends. CDR3 residues: CASSLLRYQPQHF. The CDR3 DNA reads as TGTGCCAGCAGCCTACTAAGGTATCAGCCCCAGCATTTT.

The chain has TRBV5-5 and TRBJ1-3; maybe TRBD1 (5 bases). The V and J ends lost 2 bases and 7 bases respectively, with 25 bases between them. The CDR3 is made up of 18 amino acids. The germline CDR1 and CDR2 sequences are SGHKS and YYEKEE (reference sequence). CDR3 protein: CASSFSPVTQGLDNTIYF. The CDR3 bases are TGTGCCAGCAGCTTCTCGCCTGTGACGCAGGGCTTGGATAACACCATATATTTT.

The V call is TRBV9, the J call TRBJ2-3; perhaps TRBD2 as D (5 bases). This CDR3 has 15 residues. Per germline, CDR1 SGDLS and CDR2 YYNGEE. V gave up 0 bases and J gave up 3 bases, with 11 bases separating them. The CDR3 spells CASSVGRWETDTQYF. CDR3 nucleotides: TGTGCCAGCAGCGTAGGGCGGTGGGAGACAGATACGCAGTATTTT. Full variable domain (missing parts from reference TRBV9 and TRBJ2-3): DSGVTQTPKHLITATGQRVTLRCSPRSGDLSVYWYQQSLDQGLQFLIQYYNGEERAKGNILERFSAQQFPDLHSELNLSSLELGDSALYFCASSVGRWETDTQYFGPGTRLTVL.

This clone was recorded once. At one end, the junction sequence differs from germline, possibly due to a read error. This sequence joins TRBV15 and TRBJ1-1, with D unclear. Germline-derived CDR1 and CDR2 are LNHNV and YYDKDF (reference sequence). The CDR3 spans 13 residues. This CDR3 reads CATSRDLANYGRF. Written as DNA, the CDR3 is TGTGCCACCAGCAGAGATCTTGCTAATTATGGGCGATTT.

V is TRBV28 and J is TRBJ2-7; 9 bases align to TRBD1. The germline V gene encodes CDR1 MDHEN and CDR2 SYDVKM. This CDR3 contains 15 residues. V lost 7 bases and J lost 3; bases outside the gene matches: 10. The CDR3 region is CASMKGQGLFYEQYF. In DNA, the CDR3 is TGTGCCAGCATGAAGGGACAGGGTTTATTCTACGAGCAGTACTTC. Full variable domain (rest looked up from reference TRBV28 and TRBJ2-7): DVKVTQSSRYLVKRTGEKVFLECVQDMDHENMFWYRQDPGLGLRLIYFSYDVKMKEKGDIPEGYSVSREKKERFSLILESASTNQTSMYLCASMKGQGLFYEQYFGPGTRLTVT.

This clone was seen only once. This chain uses TRBV18 with TRBJ1-4; D might be TRBD1 (5 bases). The CDR3 extends over 12 amino acids. Between the trimmed V and J ends, which lost 6 bases and 7 bases, there was a span of 9 bases. Germline-derived CDR1 and CDR2 are KGHSH and LQKENI. The CDR3: CASSRGSEKLFF. The CDR3, as DNA: TGTGCCAGCTCGCGGGGGAGTGAAAAACTGTTTTTT.

V usage is TRBV18 and J usage is TRBJ1-4; TRBD1 is a possible D gene (6 bases). V dropped 4 bases and J dropped 8 bases, with 14 bases sitting between them. Germline lookup yields CDR1 KGHSH and CDR2 LQKENI. The CDR3 sequence is 14 residues long. The CDR3 region is CASSLQPGVEKLFF. CDR3 nucleotide sequence: TGTGCCAGCTCACTACAGCCAGGGGTGGAAAAACTGTTTTTT.

The V call is TRBV7-9, the J call TRBJ2-7; TRBD1 aligns across 7 bases. The CDR3 has 15 residues. The germline gives CDR1 SEHNR, CDR2 FQNEAQ (reference sequence). J lost 3 bases, V lost 5 bases, and 10 bases had no gene match. Written as DNA, the CDR3 is TGTGCCAGCAGCAGTGGACAGGTTAAAATCTACGAGCAGTACTTC. It encodes CASSSGQVKIYEQYF.